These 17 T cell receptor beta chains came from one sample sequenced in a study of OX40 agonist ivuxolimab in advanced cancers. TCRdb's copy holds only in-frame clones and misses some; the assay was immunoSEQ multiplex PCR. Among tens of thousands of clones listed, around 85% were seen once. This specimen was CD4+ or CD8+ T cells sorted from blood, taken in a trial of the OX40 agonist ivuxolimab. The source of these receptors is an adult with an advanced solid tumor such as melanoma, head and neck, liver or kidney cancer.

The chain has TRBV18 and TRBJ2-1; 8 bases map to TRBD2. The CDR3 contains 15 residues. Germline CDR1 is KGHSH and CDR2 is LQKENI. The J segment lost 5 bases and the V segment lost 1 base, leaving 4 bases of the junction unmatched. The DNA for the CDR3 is TGTGCCAGCTCACCACGGCGGGGGGATAACAATGAGCAGTTCTTC. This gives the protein CASSPRRGDNNEQFF.

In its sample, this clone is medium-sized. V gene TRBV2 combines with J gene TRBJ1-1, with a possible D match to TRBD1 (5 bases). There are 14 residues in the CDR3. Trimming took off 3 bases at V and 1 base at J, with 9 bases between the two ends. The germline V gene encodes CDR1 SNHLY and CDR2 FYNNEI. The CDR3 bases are TGTGCCAGCAGTGATTTTGGGGGGAACACTGAAGCTTTCTTT. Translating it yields CASSDFGGNTEAFF.

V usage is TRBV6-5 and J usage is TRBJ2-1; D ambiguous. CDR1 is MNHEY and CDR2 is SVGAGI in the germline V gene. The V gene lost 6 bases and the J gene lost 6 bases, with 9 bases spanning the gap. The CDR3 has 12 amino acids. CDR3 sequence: CASSAFPNEQFF. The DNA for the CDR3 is TGTGCCAGCAGCGCCTTCCCCAATGAGCAGTTCTTC.

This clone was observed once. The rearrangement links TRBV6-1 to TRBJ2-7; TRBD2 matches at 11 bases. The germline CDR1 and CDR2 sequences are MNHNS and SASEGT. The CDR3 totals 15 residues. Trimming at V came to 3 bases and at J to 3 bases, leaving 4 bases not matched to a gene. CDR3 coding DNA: TGTGCCAGCAGTGACGCCGGGACTAGCGGCTACGAGCAGTACTTC. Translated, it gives CASSDAGTSGYEQYF.

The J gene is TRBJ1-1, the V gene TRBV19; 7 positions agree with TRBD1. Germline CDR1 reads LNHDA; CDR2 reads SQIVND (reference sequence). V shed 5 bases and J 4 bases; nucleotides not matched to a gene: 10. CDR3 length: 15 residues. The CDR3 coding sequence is TGTGCCAGTAGTCAGGGGACAGAGATGGGCACTGAAGCTTTCTTT. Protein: CASSQGTEMGTEAFF.

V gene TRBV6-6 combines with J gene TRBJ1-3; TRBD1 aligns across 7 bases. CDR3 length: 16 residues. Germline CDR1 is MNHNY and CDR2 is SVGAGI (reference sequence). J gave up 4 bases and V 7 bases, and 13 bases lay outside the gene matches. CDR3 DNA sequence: TGTGCCAGCAAGCCCGGGACAGCAAGGGTAGGAAACACCATATATTTT. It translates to CASKPGTARVGNTIYF.

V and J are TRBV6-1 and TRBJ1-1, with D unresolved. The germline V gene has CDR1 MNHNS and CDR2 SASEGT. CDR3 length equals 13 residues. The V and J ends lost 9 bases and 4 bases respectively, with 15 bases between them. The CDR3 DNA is TGTGCCAGAGGAGAAGGGTACGGCACTGAAGCTTTCTTT. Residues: CARGEGYGTEAFF.

In nucleotides, the CDR3 is TGTGCCAGCAGTCAAGGGACAGGGAACAATGAGCAGTTCTTC. Protein sequence: CASSQGTGNNEQFF. The V gene is TRBV6-5, the J gene TRBJ2-1; 9 bases align to TRBD1. The CDR3 extends over 14 amino acids. Per the germline V gene, CDR1 is MNHEY and CDR2 is SVGAGI. V dropped 5 bases and J dropped 5; count of bases not matched to a gene: 4.

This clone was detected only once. As DNA, the CDR3 is TGTGCCAGCAGCTCCTTCGGACAGGGGAGGCGAAGGGAGCTGTTTTTT. Amino acid sequence: CASSSFGQGRRRELFF. V is TRBV7-9 and J is TRBJ2-2, with 9 bases identical to TRBD1. V dropped 4 bases and J dropped 9; count of bases not matched to a gene: 12. The V gene's germline CDR1 is SEHNR and CDR2 FQNEAQ (reference sequence). The CDR3 is 16 amino acids.

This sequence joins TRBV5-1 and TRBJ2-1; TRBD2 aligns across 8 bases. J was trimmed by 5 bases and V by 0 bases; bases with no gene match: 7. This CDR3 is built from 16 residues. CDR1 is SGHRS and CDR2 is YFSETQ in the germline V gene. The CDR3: CASSLEAGGRNNEQFF. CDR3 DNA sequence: TGCGCCAGCAGCTTGGAGGCGGGAGGTCGGAACAATGAGCAGTTCTTC. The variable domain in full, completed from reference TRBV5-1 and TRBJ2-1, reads KAGVTQTPRYLIKTRGQQVTLSCSPISGHRSVSWYQQTPGQGLQFLFEYFSETQRNKGNFPGRFSGRQFSNSRSEMNVSTLELGDSALYLCASSLEAGGRNNEQFFGPGTRLTVL.

DNA of the CDR3: TGTGCCAGCAGCTTAGACGGGGGCTTGAACACTGAAGCTTTCTTT. Its translation: CASSLDGGLNTEAFF. V gene TRBV11-3 combines with J gene TRBJ1-1; D is possibly TRBD1 (6 bases). V was cut by 0 bases and J by 0 bases, with 8 bases left in between. The CDR3 has 15 residues. CDR1 and CDR2 from the germline V gene are SGHNT and YENEEA.

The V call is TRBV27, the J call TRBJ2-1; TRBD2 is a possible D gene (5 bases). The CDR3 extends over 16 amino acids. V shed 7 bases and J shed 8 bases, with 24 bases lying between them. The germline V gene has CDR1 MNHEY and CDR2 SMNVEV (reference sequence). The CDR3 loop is CASTLRPRGNVDEQFF. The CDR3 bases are TGTGCCAGCACCCTGAGGCCGCGAGGGAACGTCGATGAGCAGTTCTTC.

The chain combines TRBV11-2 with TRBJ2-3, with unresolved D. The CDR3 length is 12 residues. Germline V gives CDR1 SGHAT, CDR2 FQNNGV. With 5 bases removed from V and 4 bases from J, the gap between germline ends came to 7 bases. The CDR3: CASSPQADTQYF. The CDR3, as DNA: TGTGCCAGCAGCCCCCAGGCAGATACGCAGTATTTT. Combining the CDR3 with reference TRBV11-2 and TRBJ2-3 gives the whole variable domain EAGVAQSPRYKIIEKRQSVAFWCNPISGHATLYWYQQILGQGPKLLIQFQNNGVVDDSQLPKDRFSAERLKGVDSTLKIQPAKLEDSAVYLCASSPQADTQYFGPGTRLTVL.

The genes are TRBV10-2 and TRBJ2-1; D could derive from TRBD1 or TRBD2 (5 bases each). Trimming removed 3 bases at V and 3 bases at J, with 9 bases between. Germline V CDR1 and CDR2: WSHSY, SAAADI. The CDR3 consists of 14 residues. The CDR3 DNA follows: TGCGCCAGCAGTGACGGGACCTACTACAATGAGCAGTTCTTC. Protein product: CASSDGTYYNEQFF.

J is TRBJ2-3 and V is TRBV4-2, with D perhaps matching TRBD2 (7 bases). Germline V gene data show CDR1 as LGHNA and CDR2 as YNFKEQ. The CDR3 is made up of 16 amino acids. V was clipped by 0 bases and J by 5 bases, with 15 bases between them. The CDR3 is CASSQDEGGRRDTQYF. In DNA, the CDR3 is TGTGCCAGCAGCCAAGACGAGGGGGGGCGTAGAGATACGCAGTATTTT.

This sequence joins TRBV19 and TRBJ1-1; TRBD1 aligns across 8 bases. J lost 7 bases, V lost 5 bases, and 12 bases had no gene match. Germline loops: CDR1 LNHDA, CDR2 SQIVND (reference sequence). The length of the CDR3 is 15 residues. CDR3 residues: CASSPGGQGAYEAFF. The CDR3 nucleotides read TGTGCCAGTAGTCCCGGCGGACAGGGAGCTTATGAAGCTTTCTTT. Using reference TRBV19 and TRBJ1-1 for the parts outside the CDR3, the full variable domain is DGGITQSPKYLFRKEGQNVTLSCEQNLNHDAMYWYRQDPGQGLRLIYYSQIVNDFQKGDIAEGYSVSREKKESFPLTVTSAQKNPTAFYLCASSPGGQGAYEAFFGQGTRLTVV.

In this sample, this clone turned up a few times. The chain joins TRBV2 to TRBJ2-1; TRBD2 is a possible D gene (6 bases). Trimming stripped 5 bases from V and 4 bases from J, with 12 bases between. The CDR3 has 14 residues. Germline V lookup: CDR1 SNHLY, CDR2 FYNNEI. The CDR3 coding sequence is TGTGCCAGCAGTTTGGGGGGTCAATACAATGAGCAGTTCTTC. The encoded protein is CASSLGGQYNEQFF.